This T cell receptor beta chain was identified during a study of control samples from healthy donors and cancer patients. There are 15 residues in the CDR3. After removal of 5 bases from V and 6 bases from J, the junction contained 6 bases not matched to a gene. Germline V gene sequence: CDR1 MDHEN, CDR2 SYDVKM. Measured with immunoSEQ multiplex PCR; TCRdb has only the in-frame clones, and not every one. Of over 150,000 clones in the sample, approximately 94% were seen once. This TCR was sampled from a woman younger than 30 in good health. Material: blood. The chain is built from TRBV28 and TRBJ2-6, with 8 bases that match TRBD1. The CDR3 reads CASSKSGGKANVLTF. CDR3 sequence (DNA): TGTGCCAGCAGTAAGTCAGGGGGCAAGGCCAACGTCCTGACTTTC.